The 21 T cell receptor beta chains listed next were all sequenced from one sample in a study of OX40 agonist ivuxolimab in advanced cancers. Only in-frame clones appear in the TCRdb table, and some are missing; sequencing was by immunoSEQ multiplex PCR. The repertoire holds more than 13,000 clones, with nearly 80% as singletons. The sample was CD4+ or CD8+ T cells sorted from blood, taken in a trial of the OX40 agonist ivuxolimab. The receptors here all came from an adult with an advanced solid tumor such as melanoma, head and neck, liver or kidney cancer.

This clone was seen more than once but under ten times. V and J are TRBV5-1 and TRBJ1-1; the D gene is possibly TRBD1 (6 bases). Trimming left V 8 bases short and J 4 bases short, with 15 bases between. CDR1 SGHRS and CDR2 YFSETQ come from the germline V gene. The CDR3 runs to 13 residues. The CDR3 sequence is CASRPGGGTEAFF. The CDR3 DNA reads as TGCGCCAGTAGACCGGGGGGCGGCACTGAAGCTTTCTTT.

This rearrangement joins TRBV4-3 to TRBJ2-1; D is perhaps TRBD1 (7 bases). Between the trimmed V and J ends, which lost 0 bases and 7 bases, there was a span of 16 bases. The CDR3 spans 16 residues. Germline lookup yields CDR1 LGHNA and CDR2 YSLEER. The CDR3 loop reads CASSQDQTGRTNEQFF. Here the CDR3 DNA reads TGCGCCAGCAGCCAAGATCAGACAGGGAGGACTAATGAGCAGTTCTTC.

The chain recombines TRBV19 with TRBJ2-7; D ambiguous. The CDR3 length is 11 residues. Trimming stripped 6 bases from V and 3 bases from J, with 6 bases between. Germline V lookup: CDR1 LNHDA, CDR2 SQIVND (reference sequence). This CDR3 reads CASSSNYEQYF. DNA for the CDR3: TGTGCCAGTAGCTCCAACTACGAGCAGTACTTC.

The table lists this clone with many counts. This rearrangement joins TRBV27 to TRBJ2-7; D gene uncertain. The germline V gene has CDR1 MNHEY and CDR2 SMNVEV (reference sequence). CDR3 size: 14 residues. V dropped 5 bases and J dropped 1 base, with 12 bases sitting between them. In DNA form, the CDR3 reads TGTGCCAGCAGTAACGGCAGAGATTCCTACGAGCAGTACTTC. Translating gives CASSNGRDSYEQYF.

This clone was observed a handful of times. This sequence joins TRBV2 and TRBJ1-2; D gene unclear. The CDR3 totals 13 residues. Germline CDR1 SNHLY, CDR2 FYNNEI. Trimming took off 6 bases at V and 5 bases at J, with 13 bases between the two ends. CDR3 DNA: TGTGCCAGCAGCGACTTCAGTTATTATGGCTACACCTTC. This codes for CASSDFSYYGYTF.

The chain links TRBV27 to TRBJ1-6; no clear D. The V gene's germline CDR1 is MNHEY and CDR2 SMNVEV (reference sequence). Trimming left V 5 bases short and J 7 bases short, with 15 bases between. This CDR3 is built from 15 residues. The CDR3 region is CASSPTTGVNSPLHF. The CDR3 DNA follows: TGTGCCAGCAGTCCCACGACGGGAGTCAATTCACCCCTCCACTTT.

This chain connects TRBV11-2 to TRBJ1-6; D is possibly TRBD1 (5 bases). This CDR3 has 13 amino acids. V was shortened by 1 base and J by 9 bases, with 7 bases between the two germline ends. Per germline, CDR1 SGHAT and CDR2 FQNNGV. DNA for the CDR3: TGTGCCAGCAGCTTAGTCAGGGCTTCACCCCTCCACTTT. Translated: CASSLVRASPLHF.

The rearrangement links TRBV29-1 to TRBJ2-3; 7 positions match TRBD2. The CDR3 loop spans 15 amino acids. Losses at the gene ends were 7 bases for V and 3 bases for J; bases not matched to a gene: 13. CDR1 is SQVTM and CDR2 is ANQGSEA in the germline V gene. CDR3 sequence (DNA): TGCAGCGCCATAGGACTAGGCGATCCAACAGATACGCAGTATTTT. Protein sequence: CSAIGLGDPTDTQYF.

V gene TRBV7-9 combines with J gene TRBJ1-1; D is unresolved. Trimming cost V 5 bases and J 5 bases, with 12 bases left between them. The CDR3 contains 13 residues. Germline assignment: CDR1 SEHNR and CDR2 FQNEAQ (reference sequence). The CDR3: CASSTAGGTEAFF. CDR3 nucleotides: TGTGCCAGCAGCACAGCTGGTGGGACTGAAGCTTTCTTT. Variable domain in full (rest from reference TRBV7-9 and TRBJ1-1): DTGVSQNPRHKITKRGQNVTFRCDPISEHNRLYWYRQTLGQGPEFLTYFQNEAQLEKSRLLSDRFSAERPKGSFSTLEIQRTEQGDSAMYLCASSTAGGTEAFFGQGTRLTVV.

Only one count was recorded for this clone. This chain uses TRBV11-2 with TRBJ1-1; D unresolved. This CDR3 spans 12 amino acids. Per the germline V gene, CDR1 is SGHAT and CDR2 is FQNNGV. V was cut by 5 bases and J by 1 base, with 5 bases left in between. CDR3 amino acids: CASSQGNTEAFF. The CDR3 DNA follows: TGTGCCAGCAGCCAAGGGAACACTGAAGCTTTCTTT.

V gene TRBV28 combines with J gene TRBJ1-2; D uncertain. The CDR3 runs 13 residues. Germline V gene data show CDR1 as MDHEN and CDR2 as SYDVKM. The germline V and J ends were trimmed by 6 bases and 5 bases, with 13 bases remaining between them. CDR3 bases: TGTGCCAGCAGCGACTTCAGTTATTATGGCTACACCTTC. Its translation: CASSDFSYYGYTF.

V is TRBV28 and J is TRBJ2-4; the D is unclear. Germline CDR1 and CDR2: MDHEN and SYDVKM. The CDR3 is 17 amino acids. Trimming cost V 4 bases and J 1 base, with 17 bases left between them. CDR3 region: CASSYVDTELAKNIQYF. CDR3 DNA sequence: TGTGCCAGCAGTTATGTAGACACCGAACTGGCCAAAAACATTCAGTACTTC.

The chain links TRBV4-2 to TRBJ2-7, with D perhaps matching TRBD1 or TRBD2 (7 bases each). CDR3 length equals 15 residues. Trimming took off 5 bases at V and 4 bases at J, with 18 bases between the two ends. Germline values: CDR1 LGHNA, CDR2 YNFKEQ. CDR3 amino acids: CASSLGGGDKYEQYF. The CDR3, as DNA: TGTGCCAGCAGCTTGGGAGGGGGCGACAAGTACGAGCAGTACTTC.

This CDR3 reads CASSPLARGTDTQYF. In nucleotides, the CDR3 is TGTGCCAGCAGTCCTCTAGCGCGGGGCACAGATACGCAGTATTTT. The chain couples TRBV9 to TRBJ2-3; D may be TRBD2 (6 bases). The CDR3 has 15 residues. From germline, CDR1 is SGDLS and CDR2 YYNGEE. The ends were cut back, 5 bases at V and 1 base at J, with 14 bases in the middle.

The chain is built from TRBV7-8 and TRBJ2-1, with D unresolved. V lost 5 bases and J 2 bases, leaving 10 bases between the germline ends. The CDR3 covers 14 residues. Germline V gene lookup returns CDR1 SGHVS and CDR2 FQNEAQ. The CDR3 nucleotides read TGTGCCAGCAGCCCCTTTGGGCCCTACAATGAGCAGTTCTTC. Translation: CASSPFGPYNEQFF.

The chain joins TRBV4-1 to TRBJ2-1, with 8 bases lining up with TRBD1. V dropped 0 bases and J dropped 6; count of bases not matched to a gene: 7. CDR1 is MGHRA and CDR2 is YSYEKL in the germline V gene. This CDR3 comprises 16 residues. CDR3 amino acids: CASSQDGQGAFNEQFF. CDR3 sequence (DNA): TGCGCCAGCAGCCAAGATGGTCAGGGGGCGTTCAATGAGCAGTTCTTC.

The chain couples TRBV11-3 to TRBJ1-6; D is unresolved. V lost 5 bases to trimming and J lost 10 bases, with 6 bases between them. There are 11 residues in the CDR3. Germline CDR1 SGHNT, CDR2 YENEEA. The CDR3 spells CASSTGSPLHF. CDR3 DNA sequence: TGTGCCAGCAGCACCGGGTCACCCCTCCACTTT.

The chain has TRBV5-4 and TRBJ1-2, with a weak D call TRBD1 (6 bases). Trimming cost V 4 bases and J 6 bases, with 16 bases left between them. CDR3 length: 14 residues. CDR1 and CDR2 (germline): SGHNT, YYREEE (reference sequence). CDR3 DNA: TGTGCCAGCAGCCTTTTTTGGGGGGCCAATGGCTACACCTTC. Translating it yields CASSLFWGANGYTF.

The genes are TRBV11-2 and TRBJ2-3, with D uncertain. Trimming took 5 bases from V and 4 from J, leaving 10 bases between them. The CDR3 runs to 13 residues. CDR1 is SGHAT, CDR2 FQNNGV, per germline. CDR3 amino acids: CASSASLPDTQYF. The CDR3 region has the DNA TGTGCCAGCAGCGCGTCGTTGCCAGATACGCAGTATTTT.

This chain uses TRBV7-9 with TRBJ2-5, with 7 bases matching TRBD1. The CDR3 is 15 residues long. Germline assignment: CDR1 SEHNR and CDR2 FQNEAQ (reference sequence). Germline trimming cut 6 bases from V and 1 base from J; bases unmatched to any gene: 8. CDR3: CASRHRTGVQETQYF. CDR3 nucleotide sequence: TGTGCCAGCAGACATCGAACAGGGGTCCAAGAGACCCAGTACTTC.

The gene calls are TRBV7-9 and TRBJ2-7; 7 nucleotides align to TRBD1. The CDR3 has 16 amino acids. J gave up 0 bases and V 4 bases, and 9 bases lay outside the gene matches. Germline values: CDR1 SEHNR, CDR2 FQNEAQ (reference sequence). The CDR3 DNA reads TGTGCCAGCAGCTCCAATCGGGACAGCTACTCCTACGAGCAGTACTTC. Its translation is CASSSNRDSYSYEQYF. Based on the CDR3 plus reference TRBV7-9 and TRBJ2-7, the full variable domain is DTGVSQNPRHKITKRGQNVTFRCDPISEHNRLYWYRQTLGQGPEFLTYFQNEAQLEKSRLLSDRFSAERPKGSFSTLEIQRTEQGDSAMYLCASSSNRDSYSYEQYFGPGTRLTVT.